This T cell receptor (beta chain) was captured by sequencing in a study of blood T cell repertoires in COVID-19. At the level of the study: Whether acute or convalescent, the COVID-19 samples came from the United States, Italy and Spain. In each case, the material was cDNA or gDNA derived from T cells, B-cell-depleted T cells, or PBMCs.

Per the original data handling: Amplification of reference gene primers provided the estimated nucleated cell counts. Repertoires were generated with immunoSEQ multiplex PCR, while TCRdb's copy carries only in-frame clones and drops some. V and J calls and clone size are those listed in that table; D and trimming were worked out from the DNA. The table includes about 90,000 clones, around four fifths detected once. This CDR3 is 14 amino acids long. The germline V gene has CDR1 SGHTA and CDR2 FQGNSA. Unmatched junction bases numbered 4, after V lost 5 bases and J lost 1 base. This clonotype was sampled from a man between 50 and 59 years old with acute or convalescent COVID-19. The rearrangement links TRBV7-2 to TRBJ2-5; 7 nucleotides agree with TRBD2. Sequenced: peripheral blood. As DNA, the CDR3 is TGTGCCAGCAGCGCGACTAGCCCCCAAGAGACCCAGTACTTC. It yields the protein CASSATSPQETQYF.